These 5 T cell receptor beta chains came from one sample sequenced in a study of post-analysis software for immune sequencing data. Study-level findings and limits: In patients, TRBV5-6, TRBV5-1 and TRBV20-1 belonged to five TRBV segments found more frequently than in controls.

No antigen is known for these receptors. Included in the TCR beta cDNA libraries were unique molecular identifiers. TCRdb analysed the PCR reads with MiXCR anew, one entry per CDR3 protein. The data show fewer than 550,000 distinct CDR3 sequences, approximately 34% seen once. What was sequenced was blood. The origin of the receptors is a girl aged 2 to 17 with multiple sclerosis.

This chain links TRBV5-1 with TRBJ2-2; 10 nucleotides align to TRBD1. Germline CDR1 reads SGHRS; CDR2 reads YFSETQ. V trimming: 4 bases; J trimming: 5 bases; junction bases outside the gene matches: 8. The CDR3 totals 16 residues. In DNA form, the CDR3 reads TGCGCCAGCAGCATAAGACAGGGGGCCGGAACCGGGGAGCTGTTTTTT. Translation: CASSIRQGAGTGELFF.

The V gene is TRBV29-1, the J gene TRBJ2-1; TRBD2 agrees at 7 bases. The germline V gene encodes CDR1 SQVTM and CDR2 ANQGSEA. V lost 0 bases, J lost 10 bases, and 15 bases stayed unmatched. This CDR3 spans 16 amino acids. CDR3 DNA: TGCAGCGTTGAAGAGCTCGGGACCGGCTCGGGAGGCGAGCAGTTCTTC. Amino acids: CSVEELGTGSGGEQFF.

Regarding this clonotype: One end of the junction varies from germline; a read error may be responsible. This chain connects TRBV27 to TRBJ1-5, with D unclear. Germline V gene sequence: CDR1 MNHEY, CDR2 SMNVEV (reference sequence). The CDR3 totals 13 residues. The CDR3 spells CVSSLYSNQPQHF. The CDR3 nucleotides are TGTGTCAGCAGTTTATACAGCAATCAGCCCCAGCATTTT.

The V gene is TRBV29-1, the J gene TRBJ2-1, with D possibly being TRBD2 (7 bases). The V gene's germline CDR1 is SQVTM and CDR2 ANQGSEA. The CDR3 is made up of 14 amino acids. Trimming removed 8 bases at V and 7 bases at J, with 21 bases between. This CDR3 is CSSTREGVGNEQFF. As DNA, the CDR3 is TGCAGCTCTACGAGGGAGGGGGTCGGGAATGAGCAGTTCTTC.

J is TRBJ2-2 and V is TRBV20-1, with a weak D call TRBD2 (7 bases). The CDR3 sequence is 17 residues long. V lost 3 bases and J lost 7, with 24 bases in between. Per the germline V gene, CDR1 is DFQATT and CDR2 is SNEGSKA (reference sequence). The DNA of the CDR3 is TGCAGTGCTAGCCGGCTTGAGAGGGGGGGCCTTGACGGGGAGCTGTTTTTT. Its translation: CSASRLERGGLDGELFF.